This TCR beta chain derives from a study of T cell repertoires in cytomegalovirus infection. Looking at the study overall: Shared public TCR beta signatures pointed to both CMV infection and a matching HLA type. Findings and caveats of the study: Summed frequency of shared TCR beta families picked out CMV carriers who also had the relevant HLA. Across the ex vivo response, the dominant clonotypes were HLA-C-restricted CMV-specific TCR beta clonotypes.

This clonotype was seen many times. The antigen is unknown. V dropped 4 bases and J dropped 7; count of bases not matched to a gene: 9. The CDR3 totals 17 residues. Per the germline V gene, CDR1 is SGHTA and CDR2 is FQGNSA. TCRdb reprocessed the reads with MiXCR, giving one entry per CDR3 protein. The table records 680,000 or so distinct CDR3 sequences, around 35% of them present only once. This sequence joins TRBV7-2 and TRBJ2-1; 14 bases map to TRBD2. Material: cultured PBMCs, obtained from culture after CMV antigen stimulation. The sequence was collected from a human donor in good health (CMV status not recorded). Some clones in this sample may be carry-over from other donors' samples. The CDR3 sequence: CASSSPLGLAGGNEQFF. The CDR3 DNA sequence: TGTGCCAGCAGCTCTCCCCTTGGACTAGCGGGAGGTAATGAGCAGTTCTTC.